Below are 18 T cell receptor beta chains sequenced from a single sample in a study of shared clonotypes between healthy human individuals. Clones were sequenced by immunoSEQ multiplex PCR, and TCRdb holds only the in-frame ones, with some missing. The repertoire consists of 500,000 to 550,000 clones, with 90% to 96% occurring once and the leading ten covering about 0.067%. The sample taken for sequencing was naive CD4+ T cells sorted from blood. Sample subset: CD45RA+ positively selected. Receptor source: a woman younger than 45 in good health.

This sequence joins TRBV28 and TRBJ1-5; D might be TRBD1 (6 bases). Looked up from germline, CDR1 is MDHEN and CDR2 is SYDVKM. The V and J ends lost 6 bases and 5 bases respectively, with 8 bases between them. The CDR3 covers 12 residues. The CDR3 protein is CASSYRDQPQHF. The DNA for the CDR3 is TGTGCCAGCAGCTACAGGGATCAGCCCCAGCATTTT.

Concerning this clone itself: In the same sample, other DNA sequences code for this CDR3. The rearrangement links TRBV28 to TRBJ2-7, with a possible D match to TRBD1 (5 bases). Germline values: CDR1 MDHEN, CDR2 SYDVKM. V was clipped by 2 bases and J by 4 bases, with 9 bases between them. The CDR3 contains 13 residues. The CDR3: CASSLRGSYEQYF. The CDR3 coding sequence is TGTGCCAGCAGTTTAAGGGGTAGTTACGAGCAGTACTTC.

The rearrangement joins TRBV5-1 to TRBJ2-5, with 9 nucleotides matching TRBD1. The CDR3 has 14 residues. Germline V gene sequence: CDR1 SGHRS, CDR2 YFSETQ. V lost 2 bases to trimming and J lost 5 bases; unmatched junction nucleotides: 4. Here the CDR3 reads CASSLTGGAETQYF. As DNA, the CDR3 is TGCGCCAGCAGCTTAACAGGGGGCGCGGAGACCCAGTACTTC.

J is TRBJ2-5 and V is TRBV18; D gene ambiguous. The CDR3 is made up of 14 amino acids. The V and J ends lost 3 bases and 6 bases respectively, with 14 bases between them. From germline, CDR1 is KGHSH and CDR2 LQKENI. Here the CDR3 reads CASSPLSGVKTQYF. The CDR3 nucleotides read TGTGCCAGCTCACCGCTCTCAGGAGTAAAGACCCAGTACTTC.

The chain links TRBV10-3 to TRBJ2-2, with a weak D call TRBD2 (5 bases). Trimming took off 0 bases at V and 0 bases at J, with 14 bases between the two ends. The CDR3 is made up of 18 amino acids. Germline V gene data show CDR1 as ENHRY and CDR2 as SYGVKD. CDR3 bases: TGTGCCATCAGTGAGTCATTGCGGGCCAGCTCGAACACCGGGGAGCTGTTTTTT. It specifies CAISESLRASSNTGELFF.

The CDR3 DNA reads as TGTGCCAGCAGAAACAATAAAGAGCAGTACTTC. Protein sequence: CASRNNKEQYF. V is TRBV27 and J is TRBJ2-7; D is uncertain. The germline V gene encodes CDR1 MNHEY and CDR2 SMNVEV (reference sequence). CDR3 length: 11 amino acids. The ends were cut back, 6 bases at V and 7 bases at J, with 10 bases in the middle.

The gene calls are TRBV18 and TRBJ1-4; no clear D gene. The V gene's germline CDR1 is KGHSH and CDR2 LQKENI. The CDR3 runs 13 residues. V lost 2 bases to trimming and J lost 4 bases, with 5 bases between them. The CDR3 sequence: CASSPGINEKLFF. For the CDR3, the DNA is TGTGCCAGCTCACCAGGGATTAATGAAAAACTGTTTTTT.

CDR3 amino acids: CASSWEGGSPLHF. The CDR3 DNA follows: TGTGCCAGCAGCTGGGAGGGAGGATCACCCCTCCACTTT. V is TRBV7-6 and J is TRBJ1-6; no clear D. The germline V gene has CDR1 SGHVS and CDR2 FNYEAQ. V lost 4 bases to trimming and J lost 10 bases, with 11 bases between them. The CDR3 is made up of 13 amino acids.

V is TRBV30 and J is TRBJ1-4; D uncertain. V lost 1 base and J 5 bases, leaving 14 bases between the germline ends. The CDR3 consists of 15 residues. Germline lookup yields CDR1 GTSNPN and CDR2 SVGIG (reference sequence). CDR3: CAWSAPLPSNEKLFF. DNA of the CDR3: TGTGCCTGGAGTGCCCCCCTTCCGTCGAATGAAAAACTGTTTTTT. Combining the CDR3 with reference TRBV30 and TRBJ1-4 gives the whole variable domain SQTIHQWPATLVQPVGSPLSLECTVEGTSNPNLYWYRQAAGRGLQLLFYSVGIGQISSEVPQNLSASRPQDRQFILSSKKLLLSDSGFYLCAWSAPLPSNEKLFFGSGTQLSVL.

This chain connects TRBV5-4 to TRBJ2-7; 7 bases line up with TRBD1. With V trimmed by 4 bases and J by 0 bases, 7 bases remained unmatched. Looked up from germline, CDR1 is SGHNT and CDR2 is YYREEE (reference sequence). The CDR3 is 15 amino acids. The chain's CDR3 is CASSPGTATSYEQYF. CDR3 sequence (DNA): TGTGCCAGCAGCCCCGGGACAGCGACCTCCTACGAGCAGTACTTC.

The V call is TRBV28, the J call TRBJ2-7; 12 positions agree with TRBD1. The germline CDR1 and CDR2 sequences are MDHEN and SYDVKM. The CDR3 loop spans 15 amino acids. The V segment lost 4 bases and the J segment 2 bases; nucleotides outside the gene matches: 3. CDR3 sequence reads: CASSSGQGAPYEQYF. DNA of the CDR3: TGTGCCAGCAGTTCGGGACAGGGGGCACCCTACGAGCAGTACTTC.

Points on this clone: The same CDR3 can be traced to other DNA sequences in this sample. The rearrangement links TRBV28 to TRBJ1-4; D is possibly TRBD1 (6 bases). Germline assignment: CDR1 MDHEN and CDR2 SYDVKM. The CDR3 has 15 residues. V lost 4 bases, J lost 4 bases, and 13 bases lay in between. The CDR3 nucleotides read TGTGCCAGCAGTTCTCCAGACAGGAATAATGAAAAACTGTTTTTT. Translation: CASSSPDRNNEKLFF. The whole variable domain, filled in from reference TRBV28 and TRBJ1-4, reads DVKVTQSSRYLVKRTGEKVFLECVQDMDHENMFWYRQDPGLGLRLIYFSYDVKMKEKGDIPEGYSVSREKKERFSLILESASTNQTSMYLCASSSPDRNNEKLFFGSGTQLSVL.

The CDR3: CASSWGLAVIGEQYF. For the CDR3, the DNA is TGCGCCAGCAGCTGGGGACTAGCGGTGATCGGCGAGCAGTACTTC. The chain carries TRBV5-1 and TRBJ2-7; 11 bases align to TRBD2. The germline CDR1 and CDR2 sequences are SGHRS and YFSETQ. The CDR3 covers 15 residues. V lost 3 bases to trimming and J lost 6 bases; unmatched junction nucleotides: 8.

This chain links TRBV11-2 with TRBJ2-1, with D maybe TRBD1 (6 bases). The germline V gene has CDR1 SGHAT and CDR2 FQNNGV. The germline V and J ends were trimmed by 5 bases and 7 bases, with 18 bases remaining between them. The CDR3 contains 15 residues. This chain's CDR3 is CASSQTQGWSNEQFF. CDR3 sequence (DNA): TGTGCCAGCAGCCAAACCCAGGGGTGGTCGAATGAGCAGTTCTTC.

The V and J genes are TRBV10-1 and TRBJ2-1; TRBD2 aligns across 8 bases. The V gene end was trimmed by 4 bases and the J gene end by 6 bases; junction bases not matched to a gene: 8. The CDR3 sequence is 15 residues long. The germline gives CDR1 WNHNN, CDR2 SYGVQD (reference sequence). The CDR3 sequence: CASSVERESVNEQFF. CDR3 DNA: TGCGCCAGCAGTGTAGAGCGGGAGTCGGTCAATGAGCAGTTCTTC.

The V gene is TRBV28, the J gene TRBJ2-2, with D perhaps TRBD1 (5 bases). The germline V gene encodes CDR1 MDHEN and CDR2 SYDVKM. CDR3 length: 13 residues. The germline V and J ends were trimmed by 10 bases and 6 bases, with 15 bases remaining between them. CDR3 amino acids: CATGLGAAGELFF. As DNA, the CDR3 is TGTGCCACCGGTCTAGGGGCGGCCGGGGAGCTGTTTTTT.

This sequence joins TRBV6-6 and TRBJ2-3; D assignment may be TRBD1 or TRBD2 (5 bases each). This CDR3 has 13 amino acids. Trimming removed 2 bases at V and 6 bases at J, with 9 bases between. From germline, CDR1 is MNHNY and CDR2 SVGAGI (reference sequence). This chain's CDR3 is CASSYEGRDTQYF. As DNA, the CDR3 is TGTGCCAGCAGTTACGAGGGGCGGGATACGCAGTATTTT.

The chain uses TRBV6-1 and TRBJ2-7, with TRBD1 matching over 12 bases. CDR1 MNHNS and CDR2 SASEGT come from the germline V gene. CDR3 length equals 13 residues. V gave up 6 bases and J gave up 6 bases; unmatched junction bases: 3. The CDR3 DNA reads TGTGCCAGCAGGGGGACAGGGGGCATCGAGCAGTACTTC. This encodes CASRGTGGIEQYF.